The entry below describes one T cell receptor (beta chain). Its antigen is not identified. The sample belongs to a study of post-analysis software for immune sequencing data. Study outcomes and limitations: The study found TRBV5-6, TRBV5-1 and TRBV20-1 among five or six TRBV segments more frequent in patients than controls.

Researchers reported that TCR beta cDNA libraries carried unique molecular identifiers. Each CDR3 protein gets one entry after TCRdb re-called the PCR reads with MiXCR. The sample shows fewer than 600,000 distinct CDR3 sequences, less than 45% of them seen only once. There are 19 residues in the CDR3. CDR1 is MNHEY, CDR2 SVGEGT, per germline. Trimming removed 5 bases from V and 0 bases from J, with 23 bases in between. The chain is built from TRBV6-2 or TRBV6-3 and TRBJ2-1, with a possible D match to TRBD2 (6 bases). The source material was blood. The receptor was isolated from a girl aged 10-17 years with multiple sclerosis. This CDR3 is CASSPSRSGYQSSYNEQFF. The CDR3 nucleotides are TGTGCCAGCAGTCCCTCCAGGAGCGGGTACCAGAGCTCCTACAATGAGCAGTTCTTC.